Reported below is one T cell receptor (beta chain). These data are taken from a study of blood T cells in healthy people across ages. PBMCs numbering at least 6.5 million were isolated per sample. Combining a sample-barcoded 5' primer with a J-beta primer mix, a second PCR ran for roughly 7 to 12 cycles. The authors tagged each cDNA molecule using a template-switch adaptor with 12 random nucleotides. Each CDR3 protein is one row after TCRdb ran MiXCR on the 5' RACE reads. In the table there are approximately 1.5 million distinct CDR3 sequences, about 42% of which are singletons. This receptor was obtained from a woman between 18 and 29 years old in good health. Sequenced material: blood.

Written as DNA, the CDR3 is TGTGCCTATGCCCCGCGGGCCCCGAACACCGGGGAGCTGTTTTTT. This gives the protein CAYAPRAPNTGELFF. This chain connects TRBV6-1 to TRBJ2-2; possible D gene TRBD2, 5 bases. The CDR3 has 15 residues. Germline V lookup: CDR1 MNHNS, CDR2 SASEGT. The V gene lost 11 bases and the J gene lost 0 bases, with 16 bases spanning the gap.